The entry below gives a single T cell receptor (beta chain) sequence along with its context. The data originate from a study of T cell changes during pregnancy in multiple sclerosis. TCRdb's table, derived via immunoSEQ multiplex PCR, lists solely in-frame clones and lacks some. The data show around 100,000 clones, approximately 90% seen once. The V end lost 1 base, the J end lost 1 base, and 22 bases lay between the germline ends. CDR1 and CDR2 from the germline V gene are LNHNV and YYDKDF (reference sequence). This CDR3 region has 19 residues. This material consisted of peripheral blood, taken in the second trimester of pregnancy. The TCR comes from a female donor in good health, enrolled as a control in a pregnancy study. The V call is TRBV15, the J call TRBJ1-1; D not resolved. CDR3 residues: CATSRVLVGQNEKNTEAFF. CDR3 DNA sequence: TGTGCCACCAGCAGAGTACTGGTTGGGCAGAATGAGAAGAACACTGAAGCTTTCTTT.